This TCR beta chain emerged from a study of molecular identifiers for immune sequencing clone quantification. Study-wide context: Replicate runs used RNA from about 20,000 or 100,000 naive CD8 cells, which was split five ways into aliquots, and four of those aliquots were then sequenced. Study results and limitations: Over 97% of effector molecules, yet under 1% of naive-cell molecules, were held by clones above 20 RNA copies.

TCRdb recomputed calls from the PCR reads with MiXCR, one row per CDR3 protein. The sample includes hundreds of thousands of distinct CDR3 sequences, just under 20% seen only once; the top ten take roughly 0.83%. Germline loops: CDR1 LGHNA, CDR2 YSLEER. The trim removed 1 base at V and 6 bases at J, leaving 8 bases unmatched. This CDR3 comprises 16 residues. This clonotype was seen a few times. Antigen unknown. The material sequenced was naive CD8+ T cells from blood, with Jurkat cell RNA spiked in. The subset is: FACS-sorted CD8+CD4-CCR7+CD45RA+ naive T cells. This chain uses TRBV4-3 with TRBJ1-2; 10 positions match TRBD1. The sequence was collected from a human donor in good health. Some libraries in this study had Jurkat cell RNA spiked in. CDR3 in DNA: TGCGCCAGCAGCCAAGGCCGACAGGGGGCAACGGATGGCTACACCTTC. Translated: CASSQGRQGATDGYTF.